This is a list of T cell receptor beta chains from one sample in a study of blood T cell repertoires in COVID-19. Clones were read by immunoSEQ multiplex PCR, and TCRdb kept only the in-frame ones, dropping some. Found here are around 210,000 clones, around nine tenths of them singletons; the top ten hold around 1.6%. Material for sequencing was peripheral blood. The receptor set was obtained from a man between 18 and 35 years old with active or convalescent COVID-19. The CDR3 runs from the conserved cysteine through the conserved F or W. D genes are given only for firm matches. Clone sizes are given selectively: once, few, many, or a class where the clone is expanded.

>TRBJ1-5|-|TRBV27|14|few
CASRSQNSNQPQHF
TGTGCCAGCAGAAGTCAGAATAGCAATCAGCCCCAGCATTTT
>TRBJ1-6|TRBD1|TRBV5-4|13|once
CASSPDRDSPLHF
TGTGCCAGCAGCCCGGACAGGGATTCACCCCTCCACTTT
>TRBJ1-1|-|TRBV3-1/TRBV3-2|11|once
CASSQQGSAFF
TGTGCCAGCAGCCAACAGGGTTCAGCTTTCTTT
>TRBJ2-1|TRBD1|TRBV9|15|-
CASSVGRTGDNEQFF
TGTGCCAGCAGCGTGGGGCGGACAGGGGACAATGAGCAGTTCTTC
>TRBJ2-6|-|TRBV13|16|-
CASSLGPGSGANVLTF
TGTGCCAGCAGCTTAGGCCCAGGTTCTGGGGCCAACGTCCTGACTTTC
>TRBJ2-3|-|TRBV14|14|-
CASSQGQGYDTQYF
TGTGCCAGCAGCCAAGGGCAGGGATACGATACGCAGTATTTT
>TRBJ1-1|-|TRBV14|14|-
CASNAGQANTEAFF
TGTGCCAGCAACGCCGGCCAGGCGAACACTGAAGCTTTCTTT
>TRBJ2-7|-|TRBV5-5|15|-
CASSSHRGLSYEQYF
TGTGCCAGCAGCTCCCACAGGGGACTCTCATACGAGCAGTACTTC
>TRBJ2-5|-|TRBV7-9|17|-
CASSSPGSGVREETQYF
TGTGCCAGCAGCTCCCCCGGCTCGGGGGTCAGGGAAGAGACCCAGTACTTC
>TRBJ1-4|-|TRBV28|15|-
CASSSPLGGNEKLFF
TGTGCCAGCAGTTCTCCCCTGGGGGGAAATGAAAAACTGTTTTTT